This T cell receptor (beta chain) derives from a study of cytomegalovirus exposure and HLA in healthy donors. The primer mix had 60 Vbeta and 13 Jbeta primers. Sequenced by immunoSEQ multiplex PCR; TCRdb stores in-frame clones only, minus some. The sample includes approximately 170,000 clones, just over 75% of them seen just once. The table lists this clone with a few counts. V was shortened by 3 bases and J by 3 bases, with 6 bases between the two germline ends. Germline lookup yields CDR1 SGHVS and CDR2 FQNEAQ. The CDR3 spans 12 residues. The receptor comes from a woman between 40 and 50 years old in good health and CMV-seronegative. The V and J genes are TRBV7-8 and TRBJ2-7; D not resolved. Sample: PBMCs. CDR3 DNA: TGTGCCAGCAGCTTCGCAGTCTACGAGCAGTACTTC. It codes for CASSFAVYEQYF.